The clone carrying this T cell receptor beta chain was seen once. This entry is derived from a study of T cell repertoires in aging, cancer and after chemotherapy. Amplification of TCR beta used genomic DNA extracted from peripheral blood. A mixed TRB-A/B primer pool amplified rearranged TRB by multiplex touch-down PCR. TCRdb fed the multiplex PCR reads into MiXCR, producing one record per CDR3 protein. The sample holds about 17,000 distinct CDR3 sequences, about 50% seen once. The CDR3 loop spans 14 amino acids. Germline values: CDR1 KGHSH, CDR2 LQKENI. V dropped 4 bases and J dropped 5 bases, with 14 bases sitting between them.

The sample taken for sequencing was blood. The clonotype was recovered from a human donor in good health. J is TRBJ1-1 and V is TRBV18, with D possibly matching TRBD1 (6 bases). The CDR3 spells CASSLGRGMTEAFF. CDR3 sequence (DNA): TGTGCCAGCTCACTGGGCAGGGGAATGACTGAAGCTTTCTTT.